This T cell receptor beta chain derives from a study of vaccination and CD4 T cells after COVID-19. Losses at the gene ends were 5 bases for V and 2 bases for J; bases not matched to a gene: 3. Germline V gene sequence: CDR1 SSHAT, CDR2 FNYEAQ (reference sequence). This CDR3 has 15 residues. This clonotype was recorded a few times. Its antigen is still unknown. Cultured CD4+ T cell DNA underwent sequencing with the Oncomine TCR Beta short-read assay. TCRdb analysed the PCR reads with MiXCR anew, one entry per CDR3 protein. Among a few thousand distinct CDR3 sequences listed, less than 65% were seen once. This sample's treatment: approximately 10-day PBMC culture with coronavirus spike peptide pools or control peptides (ViraFEST assay). Those CD4+ T cells from the unexposed donor predate the COVID-19 pandemic (2011-2018).

This sequence joins TRBV7-7 and TRBJ2-5; TRBD2 matches at 12 bases. Sequencing was performed on CD4+ T cells from blood, cultured in vitro. The receptor comes from a human donor in good health. The CDR3 protein is CASSATSGGQETQYF. The CDR3 bases are TGTGCCAGCAGCGCCACTAGCGGGGGGCAAGAGACCCAGTACTTC.